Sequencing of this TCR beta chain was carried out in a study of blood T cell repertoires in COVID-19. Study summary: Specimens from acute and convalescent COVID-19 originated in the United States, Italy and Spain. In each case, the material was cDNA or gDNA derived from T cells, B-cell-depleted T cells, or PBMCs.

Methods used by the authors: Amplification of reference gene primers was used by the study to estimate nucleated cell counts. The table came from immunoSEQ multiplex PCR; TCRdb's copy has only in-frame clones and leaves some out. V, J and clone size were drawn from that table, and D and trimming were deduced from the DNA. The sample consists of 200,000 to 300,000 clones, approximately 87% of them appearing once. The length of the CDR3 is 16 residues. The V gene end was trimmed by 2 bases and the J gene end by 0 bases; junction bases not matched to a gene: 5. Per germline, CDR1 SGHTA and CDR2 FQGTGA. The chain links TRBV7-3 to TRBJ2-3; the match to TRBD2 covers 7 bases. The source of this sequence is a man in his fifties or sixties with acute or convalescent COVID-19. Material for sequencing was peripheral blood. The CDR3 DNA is TGTGCCAGCAGCTTAGGTGTTAGCGGGAGCACAGATACGCAGTATTTT. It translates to CASSLGVSGSTDTQYF. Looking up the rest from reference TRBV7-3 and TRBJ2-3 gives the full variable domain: GAGVSQTPSNKVTEKGKYVELRCDPISGHTALYWYRQSLGQGPEFLIYFQGTGAADDSGLPNDRFFAVRPEGSVSTLKIQRTERGDSAVYLCASSLGVSGSTDTQYFGPGTRLTVL.